This entry is about one TCR beta chain. A junction boundary mismatches the germline segment, possibly from a read error. These data come from a study of regulatory T cells in long-lasting Graves disease. Libraries of TCR beta came from iRepertoire HTBI primers plus Arm-PCR of CDR3 regions. TCRdb ran MiXCR on the multiplex PCR reads and lists one entry per CDR3 protein. Of 400,000 to 500,000 distinct CDR3 sequences in the sample, 15% were seen once. Described time point: newly diagnosed GD, antithyroid drugs for less than 3 months. From PBMCs, RNA was extracted and then used to make the TCR library. The data also belong to a second study, concerning T cells in Graves' hyperthyroidism and ophthalmopathy.

The clonotype comes from a woman aged 40 to 49 with Graves disease. The material was peripheral blood mononuclear cells (PBMCs), obtained at new diagnosis, from a patient treated with antithyroid drugs.

The CDR3 nucleotides are TGCGCCAGCAGCGCTGGGACAGGGCGAGGCTACGCCTTC. Its translation: CASSAGTGRGYAF. The J gene is TRBJ1-2, the V gene TRBV5-1, with 9 bases identical to TRBD1. This CDR3 has 13 residues. Per the germline V gene, CDR1 is SGHRS and CDR2 is YFSETQ. The variable domain in full, completed from reference TRBV5-1 and TRBJ1-2, reads KAGVTQTPRYLIKTRGQQVTLSCSPISGHRSVSWYQQTPGQGLQFLFEYFSETQRNKGNFPGRFSGRQFSNSRSEMNVSTLELGDSALYLCASSAGTGRGYAFGSGTRLTVV.